This T cell receptor beta chain was observed in a study of blood T cell repertoires in COVID-19. Germline trimming cut 7 bases from V and 5 bases from J; bases unmatched to any gene: 12. The CDR3 has 15 amino acids. Germline-derived CDR1 and CDR2 are SGHAT and FQNNGV. Data came from immunoSEQ multiplex PCR; TCRdb stores just in-frame clones and leaves some out. The sample lists about 260,000 clones; approximately 90% were seen once. This clone has only one observation. The sequence came from a man between 60 and 75 years old who had recovered from COVID-19. The chain uses TRBV11-2 and TRBJ1-2, with 8 bases identical to TRBD1. The specimen sequenced was peripheral blood. CDR3 region: CASTVGAGGGYGYTF. For the CDR3, the DNA is TGTGCCAGCACCGTAGGAGCAGGGGGCGGTTATGGCTACACCTTC. The full variable domain, rest sourced from reference TRBV11-2 and TRBJ1-2, is EAGVAQSPRYKIIEKRQSVAFWCNPISGHATLYWYQQILGQGPKLLIQFQNNGVVDDSQLPKDRFSAERLKGVDSTLKIQPAKLEDSAVYLCASTVGAGGGYGYTFGSGTRLTVV.